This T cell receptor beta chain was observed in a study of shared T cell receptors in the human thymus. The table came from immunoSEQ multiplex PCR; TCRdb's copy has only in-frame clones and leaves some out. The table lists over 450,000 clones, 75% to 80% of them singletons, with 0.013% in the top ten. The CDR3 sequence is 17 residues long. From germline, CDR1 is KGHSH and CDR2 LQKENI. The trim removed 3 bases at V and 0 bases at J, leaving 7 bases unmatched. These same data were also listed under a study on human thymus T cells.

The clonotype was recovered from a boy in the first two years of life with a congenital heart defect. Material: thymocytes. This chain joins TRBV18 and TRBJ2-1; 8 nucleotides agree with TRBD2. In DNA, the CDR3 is TGTGCCAGCTCACCCCCCTGGAGCGGGAGCTCCTACAATGAGCAGTTCTTC. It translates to CASSPPWSGSSYNEQFF.